This record concerns one TCR beta chain sequence. Its specificity is unknown. Germline-derived CDR1 and CDR2 are SGHTA and FQGNSA. CDR3 length: 15 residues. The ends were cut back, 1 base at V and 6 bases at J, with 14 bases in the middle. These data originate in a study of identical twins. Study observations and caveats: Not following the same donors, the study drew its conclusions from cross-sectional statistical analysis.

From the 5' RACE reads, TCRdb called clonotypes with MiXCR, one entry per CDR3 protein. The table lists about 460,000 distinct CDR3 sequences, 12% to 15% of them singletons, with about 0.52% in the top ten. This sample was also put to use in a study of yellow fever vaccine responses in identical twins. That investigation notes: Among the twins, the vaccine T cell response reportedly seemed partly convergent and partly personalized.

Input material: CD4+ T cells sorted from blood. The receptor was derived from a young woman in good health. The chain has TRBV7-2 and TRBJ2-3, with D tentatively TRBD1 (6 bases). CDR3 in DNA: TGTGCCAGCAGCTTAGTGGACAGCCCCACCGATACGCAGTATTTT. Translated, it gives CASSLVDSPTDTQYF.